This is a list of T cell receptor beta chains from one sample in a study of control samples from healthy donors and cancer patients. Libraries were prepared by immunoSEQ multiplex PCR; TCRdb keeps only in-frame clonotypes and omits some of them. The sample lists roughly 86,000 clones; roughly 91% were seen once. The source material was blood. The source is a man in his thirties or forties in good health. CDR3s include the opening cysteine and the closing phenylalanine or tryptophan. D genes are given only for firm matches. Rows may omit the clone size; those that give it use once, few, many or a size class.

J: TRBJ1-1; V: TRBV7-9; size: once; D: -; DNA: TGTGCCAGCAGCTTTGACCCCAACACTGAAGCTTTCTTT; CDR3: CASSFDPNTEAFF
J: TRBJ2-5; V: TRBV10-3; size: -; D: -; DNA: TGTGCCATCAGTGAGTCGATCGGAGGGAGTGGGGAGACCCAGTACTTC; CDR3: CAISESIGGSGETQYF
J: TRBJ2-1; V: TRBV7-9; size: -; D: -; DNA: TGTGCCAGCAGCTTCGCAGGGCTGGAGTACAATGAGCAGTTCTTC; CDR3: CASSFAGLEYNEQFF
J: TRBJ2-2; V: TRBV7-3; size: -; D: TRBD2; DNA: TGTGCCAGCAGCTCCCCGGGACTAGTAGGAGGCACCGGGGAGCTGTTTTTT; CDR3: CASSSPGLVGGTGELFF
J: TRBJ1-6; V: TRBV19; size: -; D: -; DNA: TGTGCCAGTAGCGGACAGACTAATAATTCACCCCTCCACTTT; CDR3: CASSGQTNNSPLHF
J: TRBJ1-1; V: TRBV7-9; size: -; D: TRBD1; DNA: TGTGCCAGCAGCTCCTCACGGGGACAGCTGAACACTGAAGCTTTCTTT; CDR3: CASSSSRGQLNTEAFF
J: TRBJ1-4; V: TRBV19; size: once; D: -; DNA: TGTGCCAGTAGTGATGACTCAAGAACAACTAATGAAAAACTGTTTTTT; CDR3: CASSDDSRTTNEKLFF
J: TRBJ2-5; V: TRBV28; size: -; D: TRBD2; DNA: TGTGCCAGCAGTTTAACTAGCGGGGGGGCCTGGGAGACCCAGTACTTC; CDR3: CASSLTSGGAWETQYF
J: TRBJ1-1; V: TRBV30; size: few; D: TRBD1; DNA: TGTGCCTGGTTCATTGGCAGGGGGAGAACTGAAGCTTTCTTT; CDR3: CAWFIGRGRTEAFF
J: TRBJ1-4; V: TRBV9; size: -; D: TRBD1; DNA: TGTGCCAGCAGCGTAGGTGACAGGGTTAATGAAAAACTGTTTTTT; CDR3: CASSVGDRVNEKLFF
J: TRBJ1-1; V: TRBV15; size: -; D: -; DNA: TGTGCCACCAGCAGGGACGGGGGAAGGTTATTCACTGAAGCTTTCTTT; CDR3: CATSRDGGRLFTEAFF
J: TRBJ2-2; V: TRBV3-1/TRBV3-2; size: once; D: TRBD1; DNA: TGTGCCAGCAGCCCGACAGGGGTAAATACCGGGGAGCTGTTTTTT; CDR3: CASSPTGVNTGELFF
J: TRBJ1-1; V: TRBV30; size: few; D: -; DNA: TGTGCCTGGAGTGGGACCAAGGTGGGGTACACTGAAGCTTTCTTT; CDR3: CAWSGTKVGYTEAFF
J: TRBJ1-5; V: TRBV7-8; size: -; D: -; DNA: TGTGCCAGCAGCTTAACCGACAATCAGCCCCAGCATTTT; CDR3: CASSLTDNQPQHF
J: TRBJ2-7; V: TRBV7-2; size: -; D: -; DNA: TGTGCCAGCAGCTTAGCGTCGACAAACCCAGGACACGAGCAGTACTTC; CDR3: CASSLASTNPGHEQYF
J: TRBJ2-7; V: TRBV28; size: -; D: TRBD1; DNA: TGTGCCAGCAGTCGGGACAGCAGATACGAGCAGTACTTC; CDR3: CASSRDSRYEQYF
J: TRBJ2-5; V: TRBV25-1; size: -; D: TRBD1; DNA: TGTGCCAGCAAAGGAATCCCGACAGGGGGCCGGGAGACCCAGTACTTC; CDR3: CASKGIPTGGRETQYF
J: TRBJ2-5; V: TRBV24-1; size: -; D: -; DNA: TGTGCCACCAGTGGAGACAACCAAGAGACCCAGTACTTC; CDR3: CATSGDNQETQYF
J: TRBJ2-1; V: TRBV27; size: -; D: TRBD1; DNA: TGTGCCAGCAGGCTGACAGGGTCACCCTACAATGAGCAGTTCTTC; CDR3: CASRLTGSPYNEQFF
J: TRBJ1-5; V: TRBV18; size: -; D: -; DNA: TGTGCCAGCTCACCAGGGCTTAGCAATCAGCCCCAGCATTTT; CDR3: CASSPGLSNQPQHF
J: TRBJ2-7; V: TRBV24-1; size: -; D: TRBD1; DNA: TGTGCCACCAGTGATTCCGGGACAGGGTCCTACGAGCAGTACTTC; CDR3: CATSDSGTGSYEQYF
J: TRBJ2-7; V: TRBV4-1; size: -; D: -; DNA: TGCGCCAGCAGCCACCCGGTAACTAGGTCCTACGAGCAGTACTTC; CDR3: CASSHPVTRSYEQYF
J: TRBJ2-7; V: TRBV6-5; size: -; D: -; DNA: TGTGCCAGCAGTCCACAGAGTGCGTCCTACGAGCAGTACTTC; CDR3: CASSPQSASYEQYF
J: TRBJ1-2; V: TRBV19; size: -; D: -; DNA: TGTGCCAGTAGTATAGGAAAGGGCGAAATCTATGGCTACACCTTC; CDR3: CASSIGKGEIYGYTF
J: TRBJ2-3; V: TRBV12-3/TRBV12-4; size: few; D: TRBD2; DNA: TGTGCCAGCAGCCCCGGGGGGTCCACTACGCAGTATTTT; CDR3: CASSPGGSTTQYF
J: TRBJ1-1; V: TRBV2; size: -; D: -; DNA: TGTGCCAGCAGTGTCCCGAATAGCGGCGAAGCTTTCTTT; CDR3: CASSVPNSGEAFF
J: TRBJ2-7; V: TRBV7-2; size: -; D: -; DNA: TGTGCCAGCATTCCGGGACGAGGGAACTACGAGCAGTACTTC; CDR3: CASIPGRGNYEQYF
J: TRBJ1-2; V: TRBV27; size: -; D: -; DNA: TGTGCCAGCAGTGGGAACCTTTATGGCTACACCTTC; CDR3: CASSGNLYGYTF
J: TRBJ2-2; V: TRBV7-2; size: -; D: TRBD1; DNA: TGTGCCAGCGGAACCGCCGGGACAGGGTCCTTGGAGCGGGAGCTGTTTTTT; CDR3: CASGTAGTGSLERELFF
J: TRBJ2-7; V: TRBV11-2; size: once; D: TRBD1; DNA: TGTGCCAGCAGCTTAGATGAGCAGGGGGCGGAATACGAGCAGTACTTC; CDR3: CASSLDEQGAEYEQYF
J: TRBJ2-3; V: TRBV7-9; size: -; D: -; DNA: TGTGCCAGCAGCTTAGGGACAGATACGCAGTATTTT; CDR3: CASSLGTDTQYF
J: TRBJ2-1; V: TRBV7-9; size: -; D: TRBD2; DNA: TGTGCCAGCAGCTTGGGACTAGCGGGAGTCAACAGTGAGCAGTTCTTC; CDR3: CASSLGLAGVNSEQFF
J: TRBJ1-1; V: TRBV7-9; size: -; D: TRBD1; DNA: TGTGCCAGCAGCTTCGGGACAGTAAGGACTGAAGCTTTCTTT; CDR3: CASSFGTVRTEAFF
J: TRBJ2-3; V: TRBV29-1; size: -; D: TRBD2; DNA: TGCAGCGTTGAAACTGAGAGCGGGGGCACAGATACGCAGTATTTT; CDR3: CSVETESGGTDTQYF
J: TRBJ2-3; V: TRBV5-6; size: -; D: TRBD1; DNA: TGTGCCAGCAGCATGGGACAGTTAATGACAGATACGCAGTATTTT; CDR3: CASSMGQLMTDTQYF
J: TRBJ1-2; V: TRBV5-4; size: -; D: -; DNA: TGTGCCAGCAGCTTGGCTCAGGGCGATGGCTACACCTTC; CDR3: CASSLAQGDGYTF
J: TRBJ2-2; V: TRBV5-1; size: -; D: -; DNA: TGCGCCAGCAGTGCGCTGCCGGGCACCGGGGAGCTGTTTTTT; CDR3: CASSALPGTGELFF
J: TRBJ2-7; V: TRBV2; size: -; D: -; DNA: TGTGCCAGCAGAAAGGGGGAGGGGGGCTACGAGCAGTACTTC; CDR3: CASRKGEGGYEQYF
J: TRBJ2-1; V: TRBV19; size: -; D: -; DNA: TGTGCCAGTACTAGCGACCCTTGGGCCGAGCAGTTCTTC; CDR3: CASTSDPWAEQFF
J: TRBJ2-3; V: TRBV19; size: -; D: -; DNA: TGTGCCAGTAGAGACGGACCAGGGCAGTATTTT; CDR3: CASRDGPGQYF
J: TRBJ2-5; V: TRBV5-1; size: -; D: -; DNA: TGCGCCAGCAGCTTGGGCCCTCGGGGGTCCCAAGAGACCCAGTACTTC; CDR3: CASSLGPRGSQETQYF
J: TRBJ2-7; V: TRBV19; size: -; D: TRBD2; DNA: TGTGCCAGTAGTCCGAGGCCTAGCGGGAGTGGCGGCGAGCAGTACTTC; CDR3: CASSPRPSGSGGEQYF
J: TRBJ1-1; V: TRBV15; size: -; D: -; DNA: TGTGCCACCAGCAGAGGCCTGAACACTGAAGCTTTCTTT; CDR3: CATSRGLNTEAFF
J: TRBJ2-3; V: TRBV4-1; size: -; D: -; DNA: TGCGCCAGCAGCCAAGTCCCTAGGAGGGGCGCAGATACGCAGTATTTT; CDR3: CASSQVPRRGADTQYF
J: TRBJ2-5; V: TRBV10-2; size: -; D: -; DNA: TGCGCCAGCAGTGAGTCGAACTACGAAAGGGAGACCCAGTACTTC; CDR3: CASSESNYERETQYF
J: TRBJ1-4; V: TRBV6-6; size: few; D: -; DNA: TGTGCCAGCAGTTGGAGCCAGAATGAAAAACTGTTTTTT; CDR3: CASSWSQNEKLFF
J: TRBJ2-1; V: TRBV5-8; size: -; D: -; DNA: TGTGCCAGCAGCCTAATAACAGGGTTACCCTACAATGAGCAGTTCTTC; CDR3: CASSLITGLPYNEQFF
J: TRBJ1-2; V: TRBV20-1; size: -; D: -; DNA: TGCAGTGCTAGTCACGGGGGCTATGGCTACACCTTC; CDR3: CSASHGGYGYTF
J: TRBJ1-5; V: TRBV2; size: -; D: TRBD1; DNA: TGTGCCAGCAGGGAGACAGGGCCTCTGGGGTCGCCCCAGCATTTT; CDR3: CASRETGPLGSPQHF